The source of this TCR beta chain is a study of blood T cell repertoires in COVID-19. Libraries were prepared by immunoSEQ multiplex PCR; TCRdb keeps only in-frame clonotypes and omits some of them. The table includes more than 65,000 clones, 79% detected once. The CDR3 contains 14 residues. The junction had 6 bases not matched to a gene; V was cut back by 2 bases and J by 5 bases. Germline CDR1 reads LGHDT; CDR2 reads YNNKEL (reference sequence). The clonotype was recovered from a man aged 60 to 75 with acute or convalescent COVID-19. The sequencing input was peripheral blood. V and J are TRBV3-1 (or the pseudogene TRBV3-2) and TRBJ2-7; TRBD2 matches at 7 bases. The CDR3 loop is CASSQRASGDEQYF. The CDR3 DNA reads TGTGCCAGCAGCCAAAGAGCGAGCGGGGACGAGCAGTACTTC.